Listed here are 19 T cell receptor beta chains from one sample, sequenced in a study of neurological immune-mediated disorders. MiXCR, run by TCRdb on the 5' RACE reads, gives a single entry per CDR3 protein. In the table there are nearly 60,000 distinct CDR3 sequences, 3% to 4% of which are singletons. The sequenced sample was PBMCs. The receptors derive from a woman aged 55-69 years with multiple sclerosis.

This clonotype appeared many times. V gene TRBV20-1 combines with J gene TRBJ1-1, with D hard to call. The length of the CDR3 is 13 residues. CDR1 is DFQATT, CDR2 SNEGSKA, per germline (reference sequence). Trimming pared 3 bases from V and 5 bases from J, leaving 13 bases between. The CDR3 DNA reads TGCAGTGCTAGCCCCCAGACGAGGACTGAAGCTTTCTTT. Its translation is CSASPQTRTEAFF.

This clonotype has ten or more counts. V and J are TRBV28 and TRBJ2-3, with 13 bases fitting TRBD2. Germline V gene lookup returns CDR1 MDHEN and CDR2 SYDVKM. The CDR3 extends over 17 amino acids. With V trimmed by 4 bases and J by 5 bases, 9 bases remained unmatched. CDR3 in DNA: TGTGCCAGCAGTTCCCGGACTAGCGGGAGTGTAGGAGATACGCAGTATTTT. It codes for CASSSRTSGSVGDTQYF.

This clonotype has ten or more counts. This chain uses TRBV5-1 with TRBJ2-3, with D unresolved. CDR1 and CDR2 from the germline V gene are SGHRS and YFSETQ. V dropped 5 bases and J dropped 6 bases, with 22 bases sitting between them. The CDR3 length is 16 residues. The CDR3 loop reads CASRLPRTPAPDTQYF. The CDR3 nucleotides read TGCGCCAGCAGGCTACCTAGGACCCCGGCGCCGGATACGCAGTATTTT.

This clonotype has ten or more counts. This rearrangement joins TRBV20-1 to TRBJ1-2, with 12 positions matching TRBD1. Germline trimming cut 6 bases from V and 4 bases from J; bases unmatched to any gene: 12. Germline CDR1 DFQATT, CDR2 SNEGSKA (reference sequence). The CDR3 consists of 16 residues. In DNA form, the CDR3 reads TGCAGTGCCACCTCCGGGACAGGGGGCTTCTCCTATGGCTACACCTTC. Its translation: CSATSGTGGFSYGYTF.

As for this clonotype: A much larger clone lies one base from this, so it may be a read error. The V and J genes are TRBV5-4 and TRBJ1-1; possibly TRBD1 for D (5 bases). Trimming left V 4 bases short and J 8 bases short, with 24 bases between. CDR3 length equals 16 residues. CDR1 and CDR2 from the germline V gene are SGHNT and YYREEE (reference sequence). The CDR3 protein is CASSGNGTGKSAEAFF. In nucleotides, the CDR3 is TGTGCCAGCAGCGGAAACGGGACGGGTAAAAGTGCCGAAGCTTTCTTT. Together with reference TRBV5-4 and TRBJ1-1, the CDR3 gives the full variable domain: ETGVTQSPTHLIKTRGQQVTLRCSSQSGHNTVSWYQQALGQGPQFIFQYYREEENGRGNFPPRFSGLQFPNYSSELNVNALELDDSALYLCASSGNGTGKSAEAFFGQGTRLTVV.

The chain is built from TRBV12-3 or TRBV12-4 and TRBJ1-4; D possibly corresponds to TRBD1 (5 bases). The CDR3 is 16 residues long. Trimming took off 5 bases at V and 0 bases at J, with 13 bases between the two ends. CDR3 nucleotides: TGTGCCAGCAGTCACACAGGAGCAACAACTAATGAAAAACTGTTTTTT. Its translation: CASSHTGATTNEKLFF.

Many counts were recorded for this clonotype. The chain employs TRBV9 and TRBJ2-2, with D uncertain. V was shortened by 3 bases and J by 0 bases, with 15 bases between the two germline ends. The CDR3 has 17 amino acids. Per the germline V gene, CDR1 is SGDLS and CDR2 is YYNGEE. Written as DNA, the CDR3 is TGTGCCAGCAGCGAGAGTCCCCAATACTCGAACACCGGGGAGCTGTTTTTT. Translating gives CASSESPQYSNTGELFF.

This clonotype has at least ten counts. The chain is built from TRBV18 and TRBJ2-1; possibly TRBD2 for D (6 bases). Germline loops: CDR1 KGHSH, CDR2 LQKENI. V was cut by 2 bases and J by 6 bases, with 14 bases left in between. The CDR3 length is 15 residues. The DNA for the CDR3 is TGTGCCAGCTCACCATCCGGGACTTCTATCAATGAGCAGTTCTTC. This codes for CASSPSGTSINEQFF.

This clonotype was counted ten times or more. The V gene is TRBV5-1, the J gene TRBJ2-1; the match to TRBD1 covers 7 bases. The CDR3 spans 14 residues. V was clipped by 0 bases and J by 4 bases; unmatched bases: 1. CDR1 and CDR2 from the germline V gene are SGHRS and YFSETQ. The DNA of the CDR3 is TGCGCCAGCAGCTTGGGGACAGGTTACAATGAGCAGTTCTTC. It encodes CASSLGTGYNEQFF.

The chain employs TRBV5-6 and TRBJ1-1; tentative D call: TRBD1 (5 bases). V shed 4 bases and J shed 0 bases, with 13 bases lying between them. The CDR3 loop spans 15 amino acids. CDR1 and CDR2 (germline): SGHDT, YYEEEE. The CDR3 region is CASSPFDRLNTEAFF. The CDR3 nucleotides are TGTGCCAGCAGCCCCTTCGACAGACTGAACACTGAAGCTTTCTTT.

This clonotype has a count of ten or more. The V and J genes are TRBV3-1 and TRBJ2-1; D is uncertain. The CDR3 runs 15 residues. CDR1 is LGHDT, CDR2 YNNKEL, per germline (reference sequence). Trimming removed 0 bases from V and 1 base from J, with 7 bases in between. This CDR3 is CASSQDFRSYNEQFF. The CDR3 nucleotides are TGTGCCAGCAGCCAAGATTTTAGATCCTACAATGAGCAGTTCTTC.

There are many counts of this clonotype. The chain is built from TRBV7-2 and TRBJ1-1; D is possibly TRBD1 (5 bases). The CDR3 runs 15 residues. Germline CDR1 and CDR2: SGHTA and FQGNSA. V was cut by 5 bases and J by 5 bases, with 18 bases left in between. The CDR3 protein is CASSPLSTRGTEAFF. The CDR3 nucleotides are TGTGCCAGCAGCCCCCTGTCCACCCGGGGGACTGAAGCTTTCTTT.

Many counts were recorded for this clonotype. The chain carries TRBV20-1 and TRBJ2-5, with 9 nucleotides matching TRBD1. After removal of 3 bases from V and 6 bases from J, the junction contained 8 bases not matched to a gene. The CDR3 totals 14 residues. The germline V gene encodes CDR1 DFQATT and CDR2 SNEGSKA (reference sequence). The CDR3, as DNA: TGCAGTGCTAGCTCCGGGACAGGGACAAAGACCCAGTACTTC. Amino acid sequence: CSASSGTGTKTQYF.

This clonotype was counted many times. The J gene is TRBJ2-1, the V gene TRBV4-3, with 11 bases matching TRBD1. Per germline, CDR1 LGHNA and CDR2 YSLEER. The CDR3 consists of 17 residues. V lost 2 bases and J lost 6; bases outside the gene matches: 9. CDR3: CASSQSFLGTGGNEQFF. Here the CDR3 DNA reads TGCGCCAGCAGCCAATCCTTCCTGGGGACAGGGGGCAATGAGCAGTTCTTC.

This clonotype was seen at least ten times. The chain combines TRBV5-5 with TRBJ2-1; TRBD1 matches 8 bases. The CDR3 spans 16 residues. Germline CDR1 is SGHKS and CDR2 is YYEKEE (reference sequence). J was trimmed by 0 bases and V by 4 bases; bases with no gene match: 6. The CDR3 nucleotides are TGTGCCAGCAGCACACGACAGGGGAGCTCCTACAATGAGCAGTTCTTC. Translating gives CASSTRQGSSYNEQFF. The complete variable domain, with remaining parts taken from reference TRBV5-5 and TRBJ2-1, reads DAGVTQSPTHLIKTRGQQVTLRCSPISGHKSVSWYQQVLGQGPQFIFQYYEKEERGRGNFPDRFSARQFPNYSSELNVNALLLGDSALYLCASSTRQGSSYNEQFFGPGTRLTVL.

This clonotype was counted many times. The J gene is TRBJ2-1, the V gene TRBV4-1; the match to TRBD2 covers 8 bases. The CDR3 has 15 residues. V dropped 0 bases and J dropped 9; count of bases not matched to a gene: 7. CDR1 and CDR2 from the germline V gene are MGHRA and YSYEKL. The DNA of the CDR3 is TGCGCCAGCAGCCAAGAGGGATACGGGAGGGCTGAGCAGTTCTTC. It specifies CASSQEGYGRAEQFF.

This clonotype occurred many times. V is TRBV20-1 and J is TRBJ2-1; 12 bases map to TRBD2. The germline gives CDR1 DFQATT, CDR2 SNEGSKA (reference sequence). After removal of 3 bases from V and 2 bases from J, the junction contained 5 bases not matched to a gene. The CDR3 length is 16 residues. CDR3 amino acids: CSASTSGRYPYNEQFF. The DNA of the CDR3 is TGCAGTGCTAGTACTAGCGGGAGGTACCCCTACAATGAGCAGTTCTTC.

This clonotype showed up many times. The chain combines TRBV5-1 with TRBJ2-1, with 8 bases aligning to TRBD1. Germline trimming cut 7 bases from V and 1 base from J; bases unmatched to any gene: 4. Germline V gene lookup returns CDR1 SGHRS and CDR2 YFSETQ. The CDR3 contains 14 residues. DNA of the CDR3: TGCGCCAGCGAACAGGGGGGATCCTACAATGAGCAGTTCTTC. Translating gives CASEQGGSYNEQFF.

Details on this clonotype: This may be a read error, as it is one base from a much larger clone. The chain is built from TRBV28 and TRBJ1-5, with D unresolved. CDR1 and CDR2 from the germline V gene are MDHEN and SYDVKM. The CDR3 contains 12 residues. Written as DNA, the CDR3 is TGTGACAGCAGTTTCCTTAGTCAGCCCCAGCATTTT. Translating it yields CDSSFLSQPQHF.